Presented here are 20 T cell receptor beta chains from one specimen sequenced in a study of spatial heterogeneity in lung cancer. Time point defined: sample taken at primary tumor resection. Whole RNA from tumor, nontumor lung or frozen PBMC was sequenced unsorted. TCRdb recomputed calls from the 5' RACE reads with MiXCR, one row per CDR3 protein. Among roughly 11,000 distinct CDR3 sequences, 15% to 20% were seen once, and the ten largest hold approximately 57%. This sample comprised PBMCs, obtained at surgery. These receptors originate from a male donor with early-stage non-small cell lung cancer.

The chain is built from TRBV6-6 and TRBJ1-2; TRBD1 aligns across 10 bases. Germline loops: CDR1 MNHNY, CDR2 SVGAGI (reference sequence). V shed 3 bases and J 2 bases; nucleotides not matched to a gene: 3. CDR3 length: 15 amino acids. CDR3 region: CASSYKGQGNYGYTF. CDR3 DNA: TGTGCCAGCAGTTATAAGGGACAGGGGAACTATGGCTACACCTTC.

This clonotype was observed a handful of times. The rearrangement uses TRBV12-3 or TRBV12-4 and TRBJ2-1; D tentatively fits TRBD1 or TRBD2 (5 bases each). The CDR3 spans 15 residues. V lost 7 bases and J 1 base, leaving 14 bases between the germline ends. DNA for the CDR3: TGTGCCAGCACCACGGGGACGCCTTCCTACAATGAGCAGTTCTTC. It encodes CASTTGTPSYNEQFF.

Only a few counts were recorded for this clonotype. The chain combines TRBV9 with TRBJ2-1; D unclear. Germline V lookup: CDR1 SGDLS, CDR2 YYNGEE. Trimming left V 4 bases short and J 6 bases short, with 20 bases between. CDR3 length: 16 amino acids. The CDR3 sequence: CASSPGIGNLVNEQFF. Written as DNA, the CDR3 is TGTGCCAGCAGCCCCGGTATAGGTAACCTGGTCAATGAGCAGTTCTTC.

By its share, this clonotype is medium-sized. The chain carries TRBV6-6 and TRBJ1-1; D call uncertain. In germline, CDR1 is MNHNY, CDR2 SVGAGI (reference sequence). Deletions cut 7 bases from V and 2 bases from J, with 5 bases between. The CDR3 is made up of 11 amino acids. The CDR3 region has the DNA TGTGCCAGCATCAAAAACACTGAAGCTTTCTTT. This codes for CASIKNTEAFF.

The chain uses TRBV5-1 and TRBJ2-3, with 7 bases identical to TRBD2. The CDR3 has 18 amino acids. V gave up 2 bases and J gave up 4 bases; unmatched junction bases: 16. Germline-derived CDR1 and CDR2 are SGHRS and YFSETQ. The CDR3 region has the DNA TGCGCCAGCAGCTTTAATCCTAGCGGAGGACTTAGCGCAGATACGCAGTATTTT. This codes for CASSFNPSGGLSADTQYF.

The V and J genes are TRBV5-1 and TRBJ1-4; D gene uncertain. Germline CDR1 SGHRS, CDR2 YFSETQ. This CDR3 has 16 amino acids. The ends were cut back, 1 base at V and 8 bases at J, with 18 bases in the middle. As DNA, the CDR3 is TGCGCCAGCAGCTTGTCGCTCCCCGGTGGGATCGAAAAACTGTTTTTT. Translation gives CASSLSLPGGIEKLFF.

This clonotype has a count of ten or more. The chain combines TRBV27 with TRBJ2-1, with 11 positions matching TRBD2. Trimming cost V 7 bases and J 3 bases; bases outside gene matches: 2. CDR1 is MNHEY and CDR2 is SMNVEV in the germline V gene (reference sequence). CDR3 length equals 14 residues. CDR3 loop: CASIGTSGYNEQFF. The DNA for the CDR3 is TGTGCCAGCATCGGGACTAGCGGCTACAATGAGCAGTTCTTC.

V gene TRBV20-1 combines with J gene TRBJ2-4; D is unresolved. CDR1 is DFQATT, CDR2 SNEGSKA, per germline (reference sequence). The CDR3 contains 13 residues. The V end was cut by 5 bases, the J end by 5 bases, with 13 bases between. The CDR3 DNA is TGCAGTGCTTGGCTACAAAGCGAAAACATTCAGTACTTC. Its translation: CSAWLQSENIQYF.

This rearrangement joins TRBV12-5 to TRBJ2-7; 8 nucleotides agree with TRBD2. With V trimmed by 7 bases and J by 3 bases, 8 bases remained unmatched. This CDR3 contains 14 residues. Germline V gene sequence: CDR1 LGHNT, CDR2 FRNRAP. The CDR3 region is CASDDTSGDYEQYF. Written as DNA, the CDR3 is TGTGCTAGTGACGATACTAGCGGAGACTACGAGCAGTACTTC.

This clonotype came up a few times. V and J are TRBV5-1 and TRBJ2-1; D is possibly TRBD1 (5 bases). CDR1 is SGHRS, CDR2 YFSETQ, per germline. V was shortened by 7 bases and J by 6 bases, with 26 bases between the two germline ends. The CDR3 loop spans 17 amino acids. The CDR3 bases are TGCGCCAGCGGACACACCTCCAGGGTACTAACGGGCAATGAGCAGTTCTTC. Encoded protein: CASGHTSRVLTGNEQFF.

This clonotype was detected only once. The chain joins TRBV9 to TRBJ2-3, with 8 bases fitting TRBD1. Germline values: CDR1 SGDLS, CDR2 YYNGEE. Losses at the gene ends were 1 base for V and 5 bases for J; bases not matched to a gene: 3. This CDR3 has 14 residues. The CDR3 spells CASSVPTGGDTQYF. The DNA for the CDR3 is TGTGCCAGCAGCGTACCCACAGGGGGAGATACGCAGTATTTT.

This clonotype was recorded many times. V gene TRBV6-1 combines with J gene TRBJ2-1, with 9 bases fitting TRBD2. Germline V gene data show CDR1 as MNHNS and CDR2 as SASEGT. V lost 2 bases and J lost 6; bases outside the gene matches: 2. The length of the CDR3 is 14 residues. CDR3 amino acids: CASSELAGFNEQFF. CDR3 DNA: TGTGCCAGCAGTGAACTAGCGGGATTCAATGAGCAGTTCTTC.

This clonotype was observed a few times. J is TRBJ1-2 and V is TRBV4-1; D may be TRBD1 (5 bases). From germline, CDR1 is MGHRA and CDR2 YSYEKL. The CDR3 contains 16 residues. The ends were cut back, 0 bases at V and 4 bases at J, with 15 bases in the middle. Here the CDR3 reads CASSQEGRGSGYGYTF. The CDR3 DNA reads TGCGCCAGCAGCCAAGAGGGACGGGGATCTGGCTATGGCTACACCTTC.

The chain is built from TRBV28 and TRBJ2-1; D unclear. Trimming left V 7 bases short and J 7 bases short, with 8 bases between. Germline-derived CDR1 and CDR2 are MDHEN and SYDVKM. The CDR3 contains 11 residues. CDR3 in amino acids: CASNLMNEQFF. The CDR3 DNA sequence: TGTGCCAGCAACCTGATGAATGAGCAGTTCTTC. Full variable domain (rest looked up from reference TRBV28 and TRBJ2-1): DVKVTQSSRYLVKRTGEKVFLECVQDMDHENMFWYRQDPGLGLRLIYFSYDVKMKEKGDIPEGYSVSREKKERFSLILESASTNQTSMYLCASNLMNEQFFGPGTRLTVL.

This clonotype is medium-sized. This chain uses TRBV28 with TRBJ2-7; D unclear. Germline assignment: CDR1 MDHEN and CDR2 SYDVKM. Trimming removed 5 bases from V and 0 bases from J, with 11 bases in between. This CDR3 comprises 14 residues. Written as DNA, the CDR3 is TGTGCCAGCAGTGGTGGGCCATTCTCCTACGAGCAGTACTTC. It translates to CASSGGPFSYEQYF.

The chain combines TRBV7-8 with TRBJ1-2; TRBD1 might be the D (6 bases). With 3 bases removed from V and 4 bases from J, the gap between germline ends came to 12 bases. The CDR3 totals 14 residues. The V gene's germline CDR1 is SGHVS and CDR2 FQNEAQ. As DNA, the CDR3 is TGTGCCAGCAGCTTGCGGACAGAGACCTATGGCTACACCTTC. The encoded protein is CASSLRTETYGYTF.

This clonotype was found a few times. The chain is built from TRBV28 and TRBJ2-7, with D uncertain. The CDR3 is made up of 16 amino acids. V was clipped by 4 bases and J by 0 bases, with 16 bases between them. Germline V gene sequence: CDR1 MDHEN, CDR2 SYDVKM. CDR3 nucleotides: TGTGCCAGCAGTTGGTCCGGGCGATCTAGCTCCTACGAGCAGTACTTC. Translating it yields CASSWSGRSSSYEQYF.

This chain joins TRBV7-9 and TRBJ1-2, with D hard to call. The germline V gene has CDR1 SEHNR and CDR2 FQNEAQ (reference sequence). CDR3 length: 15 residues. Trimming shortened V by 5 bases and J by 0 bases, and 13 bases separated the two germline ends. The CDR3 region has the DNA TGTGCCAGCAGCCGGGCAGAAACAGCTAACTATGGCTACACCTTC. Amino acid sequence: CASSRAETANYGYTF.

Ten or more counts support this clonotype. The CDR3, as DNA: TGTGCCAGCAGTTACTCTGCAGTGAGGGTTTACGGATACAATGAGCAGTTCTTC. Its protein product is CASSYSAVRVYGYNEQFF. This chain uses TRBV6-5 with TRBJ2-1, with a weak D call TRBD2 (5 bases). In germline, CDR1 is MNHEY, CDR2 SVGAGI. V lost 0 bases and J lost 4, with 19 bases in between. The CDR3 consists of 18 residues.

The chain combines TRBV20-1 with TRBJ2-3; D not certain. Germline CDR1 and CDR2: DFQATT and SNEGSKA (reference sequence). This CDR3 region has 13 residues. With 3 bases removed from V and 6 bases from J, the gap between germline ends came to 13 bases. This CDR3 reads CSASSSFMDTQYF. The CDR3 DNA follows: TGCAGTGCTAGTAGCAGTTTTATGGATACGCAGTATTTT.